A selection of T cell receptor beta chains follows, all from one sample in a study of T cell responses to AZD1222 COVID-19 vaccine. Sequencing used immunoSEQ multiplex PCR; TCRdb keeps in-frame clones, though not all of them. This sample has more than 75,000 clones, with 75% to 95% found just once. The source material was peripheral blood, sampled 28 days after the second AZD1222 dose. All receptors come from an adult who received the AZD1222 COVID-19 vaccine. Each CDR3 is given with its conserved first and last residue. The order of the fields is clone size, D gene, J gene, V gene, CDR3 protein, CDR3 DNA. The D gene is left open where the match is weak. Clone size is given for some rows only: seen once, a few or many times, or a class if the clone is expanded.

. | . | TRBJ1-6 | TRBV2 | CASSPMPYNSPLHF | TGTGCCAGCAGCCCTATGCCCTATAATTCACCCCTCCACTTT
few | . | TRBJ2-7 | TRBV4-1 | CASSQDSGVEQYF | TGCGCCAGCAGCCAAGATTCGGGCGTCGAGCAGTACTTC
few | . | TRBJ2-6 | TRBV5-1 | CASSLAGSGANVLTF | TGCGCCAGCAGCTTGGCGGGCTCTGGGGCCAACGTCCTGACTTTC
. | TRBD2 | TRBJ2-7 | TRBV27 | CASSLAGLAGGYEQYF | TGTGCCAGCAGTTTAGCTGGACTAGCGGGGGGGTACGAGCAGTACTTC
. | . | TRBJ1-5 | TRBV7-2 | CASSGGGKRDQPQHF | TGTGCCAGCAGCGGGGGGGGGAAACGGGATCAGCCCCAGCATTTT
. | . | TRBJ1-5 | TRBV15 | CATSPLDGAQHF | TGTGCCACCAGCCCCCTGGACGGGGCTCAGCATTTT
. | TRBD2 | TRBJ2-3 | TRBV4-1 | CASSQEGGLAGVTDTQYF | TGCGCCAGCAGCCAAGAGGGTGGCCTAGCGGGCGTCACAGATACGCAGTATTTT
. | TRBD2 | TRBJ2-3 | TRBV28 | CASSLTTSGATDTQYF | TGTGCCAGCAGTCTTACGACTAGCGGGGCCACAGATACGCAGTATTTT
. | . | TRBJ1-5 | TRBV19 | CAIPYRNQPQHF | TGTGCCATACCGTACCGAAATCAGCCCCAGCATTTT
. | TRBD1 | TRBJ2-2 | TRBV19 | CASTGSWDRWDTGELFF | TGTGCCAGTACCGGATCCTGGGACAGGTGGGACACCGGGGAGCTGTTTTTT
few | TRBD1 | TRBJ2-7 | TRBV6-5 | CASSPGTVTYEQYF | TGTGCCAGCAGTCCAGGGACAGTAACCTACGAGCAGTACTTC
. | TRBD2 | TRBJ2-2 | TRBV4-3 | CASSQPTSGANTGELFF | TGCGCCAGCAGCCAACCCACTAGCGGGGCGAACACCGGGGAGCTGTTTTTT
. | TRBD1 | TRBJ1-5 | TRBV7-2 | CASSLVGTGAQPQHF | TGTGCCAGCAGCTTAGTGGGGACAGGGGCTCAGCCCCAGCATTTT
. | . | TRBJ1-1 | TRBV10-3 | CAISLGPSNTEAFF | TGTGCCATCAGCCTGGGCCCTAGTAACACTGAAGCTTTCTTT
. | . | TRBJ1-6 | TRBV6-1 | CASSEGGTYNSPLHF | TGTGCCAGCAGTGAAGGGGGGACTTATAATTCACCCCTCCACTTT
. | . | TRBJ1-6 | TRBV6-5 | CASSWGVSSPLHF | TGTGCCAGCAGTTGGGGGGTCAGTTCACCCCTCCACTTT
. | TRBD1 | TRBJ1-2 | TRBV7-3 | CASSLQDRGREGYTF | TGTGCCAGCAGCCTCCAGGACAGGGGGCGCGAAGGCTACACCTTC
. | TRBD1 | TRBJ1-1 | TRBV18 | CASSPNGQDGGAFF | TGTGCCAGCTCACCAAACGGACAGGATGGGGGAGCTTTCTTT
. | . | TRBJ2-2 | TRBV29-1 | CSGRRGDGELFF | TGCAGCGGGCGGAGAGGGGACGGGGAGCTGTTTTTT
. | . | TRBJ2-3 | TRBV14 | CASSVRLTDTQYF | TGTGCCAGCAGCGTCAGACTCACAGATACGCAGTATTTT
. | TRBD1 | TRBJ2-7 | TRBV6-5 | CASSGRQGTTYEQYF | TGTGCCAGCAGCGGGCGACAGGGAACTACCTACGAGCAGTACTTC
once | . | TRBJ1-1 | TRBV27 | CASSLLGLITEAFF | TGTGCCAGCAGTTTGCTCGGTCTGATTACTGAAGCTTTCTTT
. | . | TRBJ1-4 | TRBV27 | CASSHKYTTNEKLFF | TGTGCCAGCAGTCACAAGTACACAACTAATGAAAAACTGTTTTTT
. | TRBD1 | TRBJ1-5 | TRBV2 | CASTKTGTYQPQHF | TGTGCCAGCACCAAGACAGGGACTTATCAGCCCCAGCATTTT
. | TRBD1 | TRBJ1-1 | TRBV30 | CAWSRTGGAAFF | TGTGCCTGGAGTCGCACAGGGGGCGCAGCTTTCTTT
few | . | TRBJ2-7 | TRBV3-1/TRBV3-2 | CASSQGGTRSYEQYF | TGTGCCAGCAGCCAAGGGGGTACTAGGTCCTACGAGCAGTACTTC
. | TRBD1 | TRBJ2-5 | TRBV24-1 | CATSDPPGQGSETQYF | TGTGCCACCAGTGATCCACCGGGACAGGGGTCTGAGACCCAGTACTTC
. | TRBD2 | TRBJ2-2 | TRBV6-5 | CASRGLAGTTGELFF | TGTGCCAGCAGGGGACTAGCGGGGACTACCGGGGAGCTGTTTTTT
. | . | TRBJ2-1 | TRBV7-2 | CASSADITSKEQFF | TGTGCCAGCAGCGCAGATATTACTAGTAAAGAGCAGTTCTTC
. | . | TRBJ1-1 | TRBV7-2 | CASSPGQNTEAFF | TGTGCCAGCAGCCCGGGCCAGAACACTGAAGCTTTCTTT
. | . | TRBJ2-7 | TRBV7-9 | CASSLSRNSYEQYF | TGTGCCAGCAGCTTGAGTCGGAACTCCTACGAGCAGTACTTC
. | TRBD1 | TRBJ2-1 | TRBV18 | CASSPPPSDRGGNEQFF | TGTGCCAGCTCACCACCGCCGTCGGACAGGGGGGGGAATGAGCAGTTCTTC
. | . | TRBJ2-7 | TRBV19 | CASRKAPQEGYEQYF | TGTGCCAGTAGGAAGGCCCCGCAGGAGGGCTACGAGCAGTACTTC
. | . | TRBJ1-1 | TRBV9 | CASSVDVGSLTEAFF | TGTGCCAGCAGCGTAGACGTCGGAAGCCTCACTGAAGCTTTCTTT
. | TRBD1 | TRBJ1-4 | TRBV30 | CACHGTGVEKLFF | TGTGCCTGTCACGGGACAGGGGTTGAAAAACTGTTTTTT
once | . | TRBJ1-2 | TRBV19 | CASSLQGPPNYGYTF | TGTGCCAGTTCCCTCCAGGGCCCCCCGAACTATGGCTACACCTTC
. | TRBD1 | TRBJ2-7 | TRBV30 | CAWSAGQGNHEQYF | TGTGCCTGGAGTGCGGGACAGGGTAACCACGAGCAGTACTTC
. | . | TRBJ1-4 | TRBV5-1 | CASSRSGNGEKLFF | TGCGCCAGCTCCCGCTCGGGGAATGGTGAAAAACTGTTTTTT
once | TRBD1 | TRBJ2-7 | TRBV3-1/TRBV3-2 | CASTLGTGIYEQYF | TGTGCCAGCACCCTAGGGACAGGAATTTACGAGCAGTACTTC
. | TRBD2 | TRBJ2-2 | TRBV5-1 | CASSPWTSGGAYTGELFF | TGCGCCAGCAGCCCCTGGACTAGCGGGGGGGCTTATACCGGGGAGCTGTTTTTT